This TCR beta chain was identified in a study of blood T cell repertoires in COVID-19. Only in-frame clones appear in the TCRdb table, and some are missing; sequencing was by immunoSEQ multiplex PCR. Here the sample spans 100,000 to 150,000 clones, around three quarters being singletons. Germline V gene sequence: CDR1 SNHLY, CDR2 FYNNEI. This CDR3 is 15 amino acids long. The V end lost 7 bases, the J end lost 5 bases, and 20 bases lay between the germline ends. This clone was detected many times. The rearrangement links TRBV2 to TRBJ1-1, with D perhaps TRBD1 (6 bases). The receptor was isolated from a man aged 55 to 69 with active or convalescent COVID-19. The sequenced sample was peripheral blood. The CDR3 is CASTNLGQGNTEAFF. The CDR3 DNA is TGTGCCAGCACGAATTTAGGGCAGGGGAATACTGAAGCTTTCTTT.